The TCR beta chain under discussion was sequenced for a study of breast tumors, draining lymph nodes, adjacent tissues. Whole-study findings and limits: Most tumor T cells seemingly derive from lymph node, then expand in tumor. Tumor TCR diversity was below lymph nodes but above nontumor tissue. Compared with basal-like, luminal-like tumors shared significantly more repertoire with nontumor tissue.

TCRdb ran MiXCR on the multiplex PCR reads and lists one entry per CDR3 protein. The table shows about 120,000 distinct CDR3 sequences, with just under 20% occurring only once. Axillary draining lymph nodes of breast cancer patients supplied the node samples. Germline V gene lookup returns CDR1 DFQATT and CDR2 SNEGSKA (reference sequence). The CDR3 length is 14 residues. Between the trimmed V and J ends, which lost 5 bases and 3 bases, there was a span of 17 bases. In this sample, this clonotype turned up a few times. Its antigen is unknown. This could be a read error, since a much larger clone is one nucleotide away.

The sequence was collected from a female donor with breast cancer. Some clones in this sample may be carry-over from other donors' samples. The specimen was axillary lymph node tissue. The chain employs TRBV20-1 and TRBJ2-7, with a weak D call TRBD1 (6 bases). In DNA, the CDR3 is TGCAGTGCTGGAGGCGTAGGACAGAGCTACGAGCAGTACTTC. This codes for CSAGGVGQSYEQYF.